This T cell receptor beta chain was found in a study of blood T cells in healthy people across ages. In regard to this clonotype: Its antigen is undetermined.

The second PCR ran about 6 to 12 cycles with a sample-barcoded 5' primer and J-beta primers. All cDNA molecules were each tagged by a template-switch adaptor with 12 random nucleotides. Via MiXCR, TCRdb re-called the 5' RACE reads, giving one row per CDR3 protein. The sample contains hundreds of thousands of distinct CDR3 sequences, roughly three fifths of which appear only once. At least 7 million PBMCs were isolated per sample. Study-level results: Roughly linear declines in TCR beta diversity per million T cells occurred with age.

Trimming cost V 3 bases and J 0 bases, with 16 bases left between them. Germline V gives CDR1 SGDLS, CDR2 YYNGEE. This CDR3 region has 17 residues. The sample consisted of blood. This chain uses TRBV9 with TRBJ2-1, with D tentatively TRBD2 (6 bases). The sequence came from a middle-aged man in good health. The CDR3 sequence: CASSAFDAGSSYNEQFF. The CDR3 region has the DNA TGTGCCAGCAGCGCGTTTGATGCGGGGAGCTCCTACAATGAGCAGTTCTTC. Full variable domain (missing parts from reference TRBV9 and TRBJ2-1): DSGVTQTPKHLITATGQRVTLRCSPRSGDLSVYWYQQSLDQGLQFLIQYYNGEERAKGNILERFSAQQFPDLHSELNLSSLELGDSALYFCASSAFDAGSSYNEQFFGPGTRLTVL.